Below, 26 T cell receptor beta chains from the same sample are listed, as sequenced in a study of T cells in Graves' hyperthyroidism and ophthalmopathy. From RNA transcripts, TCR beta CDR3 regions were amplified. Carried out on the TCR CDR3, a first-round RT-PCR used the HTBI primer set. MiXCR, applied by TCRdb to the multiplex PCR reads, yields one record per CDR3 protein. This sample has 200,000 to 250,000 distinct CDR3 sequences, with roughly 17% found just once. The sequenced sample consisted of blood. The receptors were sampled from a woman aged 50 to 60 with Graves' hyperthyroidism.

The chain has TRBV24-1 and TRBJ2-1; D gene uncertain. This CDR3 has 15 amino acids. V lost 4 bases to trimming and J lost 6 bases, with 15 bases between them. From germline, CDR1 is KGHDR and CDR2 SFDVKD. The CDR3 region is CATSDPARFSNEQFF. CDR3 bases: TGTGCCACCAGTGACCCCGCCAGATTCAGCAATGAGCAGTTCTTC.

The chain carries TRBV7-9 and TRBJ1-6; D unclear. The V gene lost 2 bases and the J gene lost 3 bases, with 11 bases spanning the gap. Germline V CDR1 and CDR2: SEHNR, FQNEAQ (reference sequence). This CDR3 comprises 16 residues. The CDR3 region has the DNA TGTGCCAGCAGCTTAACCCAGTCTTACTATAATTCACCCCTCCACTTT. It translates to CASSLTQSYYNSPLHF.

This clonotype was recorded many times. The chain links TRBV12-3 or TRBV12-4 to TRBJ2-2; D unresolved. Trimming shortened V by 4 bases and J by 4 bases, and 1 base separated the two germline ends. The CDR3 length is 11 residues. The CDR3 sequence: CASSSTGELFF. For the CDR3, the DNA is TGTGCCAGCAGTTCCACCGGGGAGCTGTTTTTT.

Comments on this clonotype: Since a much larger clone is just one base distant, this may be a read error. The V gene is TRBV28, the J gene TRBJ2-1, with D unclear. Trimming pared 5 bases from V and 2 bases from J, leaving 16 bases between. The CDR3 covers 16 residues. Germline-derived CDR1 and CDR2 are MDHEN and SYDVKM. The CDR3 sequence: CASSHRVLSPYNEQFF. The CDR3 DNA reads TGTGCCAGCAGTCACAGAGTTCTGAGCCCCTACAATGAGCAGTTCTTC.

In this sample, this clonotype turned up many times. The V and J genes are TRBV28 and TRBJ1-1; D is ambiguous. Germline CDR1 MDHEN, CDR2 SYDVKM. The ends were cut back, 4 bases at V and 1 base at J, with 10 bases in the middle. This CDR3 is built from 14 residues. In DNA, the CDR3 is TGTGCCAGCAGTTCGATAATGGCGAACACTGAAGCTTTCTTT. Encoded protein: CASSSIMANTEAFF.

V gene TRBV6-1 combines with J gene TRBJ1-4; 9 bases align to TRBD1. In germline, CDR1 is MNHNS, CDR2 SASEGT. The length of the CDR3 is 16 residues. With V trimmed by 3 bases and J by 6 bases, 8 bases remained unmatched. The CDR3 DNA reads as TGTGCCAGCAGTGAGGGAACAGGGGGCTTTTATGAAAAACTGTTTTTT. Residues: CASSEGTGGFYEKLFF.

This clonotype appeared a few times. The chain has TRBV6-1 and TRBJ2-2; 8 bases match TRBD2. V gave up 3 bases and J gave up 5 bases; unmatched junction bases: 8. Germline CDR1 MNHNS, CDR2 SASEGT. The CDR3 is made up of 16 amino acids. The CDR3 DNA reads TGTGCCAGCAGTGACCAAGCGGGAGTGAGGACCGGGGAGCTGTTTTTT. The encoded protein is CASSDQAGVRTGELFF.

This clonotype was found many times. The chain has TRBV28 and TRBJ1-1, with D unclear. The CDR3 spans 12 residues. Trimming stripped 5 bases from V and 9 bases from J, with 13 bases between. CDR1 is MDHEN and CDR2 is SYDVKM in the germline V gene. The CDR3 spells CASSPPRLKAFF. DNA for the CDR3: TGTGCCAGCAGTCCACCCCGTCTAAAAGCTTTCTTT.

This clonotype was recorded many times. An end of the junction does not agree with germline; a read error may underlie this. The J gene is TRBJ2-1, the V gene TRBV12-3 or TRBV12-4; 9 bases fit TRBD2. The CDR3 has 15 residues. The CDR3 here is CASSLAGLAYNEQFF. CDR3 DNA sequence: TGTGCCAGCAGTCTAGCGGGACTGGCCTACAATGAGCAGTTCTTC.

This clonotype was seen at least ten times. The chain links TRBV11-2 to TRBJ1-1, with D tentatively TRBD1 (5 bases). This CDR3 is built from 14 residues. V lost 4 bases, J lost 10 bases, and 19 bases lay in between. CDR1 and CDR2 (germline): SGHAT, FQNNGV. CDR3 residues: CASSSPTRAGGAFF. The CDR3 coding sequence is TGTGCCAGCAGCTCTCCGACCCGGGCCGGGGGAGCTTTCTTT. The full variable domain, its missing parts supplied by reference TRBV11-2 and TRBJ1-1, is EAGVAQSPRYKIIEKRQSVAFWCNPISGHATLYWYQQILGQGPKLLIQFQNNGVVDDSQLPKDRFSAERLKGVDSTLKIQPAKLEDSAVYLCASSSPTRAGGAFFGQGTRLTVV.

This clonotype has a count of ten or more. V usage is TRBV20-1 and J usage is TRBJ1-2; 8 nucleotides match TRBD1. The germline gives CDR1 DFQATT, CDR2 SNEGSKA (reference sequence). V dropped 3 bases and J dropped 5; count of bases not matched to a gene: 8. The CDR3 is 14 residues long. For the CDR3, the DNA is TGCAGTGCTAGCAGGGGGCCAAGTAGTTATGGCTACACCTTC. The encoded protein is CSASRGPSSYGYTF.

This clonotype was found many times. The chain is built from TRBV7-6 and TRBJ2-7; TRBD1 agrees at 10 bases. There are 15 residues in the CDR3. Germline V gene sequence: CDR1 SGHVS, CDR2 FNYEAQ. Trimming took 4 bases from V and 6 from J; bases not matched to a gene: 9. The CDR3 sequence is CASSSAGTGVGEQYF. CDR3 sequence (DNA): TGTGCCAGCAGCTCCGCCGGGACAGGGGTGGGCGAGCAGTACTTC.

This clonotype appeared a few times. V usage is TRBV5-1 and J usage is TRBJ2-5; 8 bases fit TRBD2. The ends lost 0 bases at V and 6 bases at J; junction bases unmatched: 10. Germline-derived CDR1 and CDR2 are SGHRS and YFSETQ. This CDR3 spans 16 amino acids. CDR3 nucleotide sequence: TGCGCCAGCAGCTTGGCTAAGCGGGAGTTGGAAAAGACCCAGTACTTC. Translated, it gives CASSLAKRELEKTQYF.

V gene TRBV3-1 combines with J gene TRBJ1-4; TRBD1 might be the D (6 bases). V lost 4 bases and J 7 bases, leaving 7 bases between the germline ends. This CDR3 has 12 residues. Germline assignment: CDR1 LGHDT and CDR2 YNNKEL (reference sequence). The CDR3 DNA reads TGTGCCAGCAGCCCGGACAGTGAAAAACTGTTTTTT. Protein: CASSPDSEKLFF. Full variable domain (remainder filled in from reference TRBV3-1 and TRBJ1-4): DTAVSQTPKYLVTQMGNDKSIKCEQNLGHDTMYWYKQDSKKFLKIMFSYNNKELIINETVPNRFSPKSPDKAHLNLHINSLELGDSAVYFCASSPDSEKLFFGSGTQLSVL.

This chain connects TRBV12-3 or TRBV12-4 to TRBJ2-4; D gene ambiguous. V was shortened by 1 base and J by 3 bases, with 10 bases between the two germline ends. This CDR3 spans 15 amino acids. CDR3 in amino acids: CASSLGGSVKNIQYF. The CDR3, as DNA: TGTGCCAGCAGTTTAGGGGGATCGGTCAAAAACATTCAGTACTTC.

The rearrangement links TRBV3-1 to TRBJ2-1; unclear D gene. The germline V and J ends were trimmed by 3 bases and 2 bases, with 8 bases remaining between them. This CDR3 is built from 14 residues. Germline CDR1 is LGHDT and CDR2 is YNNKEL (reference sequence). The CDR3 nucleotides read TGTGCCAGCAGCCAGGGCGGAGCCTACAATGAGCAGTTCTTC. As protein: CASSQGGAYNEQFF.

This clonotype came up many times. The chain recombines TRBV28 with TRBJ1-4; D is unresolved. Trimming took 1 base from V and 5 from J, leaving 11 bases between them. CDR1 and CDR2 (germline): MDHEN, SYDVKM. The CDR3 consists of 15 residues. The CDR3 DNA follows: TGTGCCAGCAGTTTATCGACTCCCTCAAATGAAAAACTGTTTTTT. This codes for CASSLSTPSNEKLFF.

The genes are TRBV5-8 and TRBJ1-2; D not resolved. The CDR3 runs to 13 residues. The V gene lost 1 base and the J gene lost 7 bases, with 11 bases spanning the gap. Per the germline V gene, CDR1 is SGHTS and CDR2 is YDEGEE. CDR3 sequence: CASSLSIPGGYTF. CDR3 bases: TGTGCCAGCAGCTTGTCGATACCGGGTGGCTACACCTTC.

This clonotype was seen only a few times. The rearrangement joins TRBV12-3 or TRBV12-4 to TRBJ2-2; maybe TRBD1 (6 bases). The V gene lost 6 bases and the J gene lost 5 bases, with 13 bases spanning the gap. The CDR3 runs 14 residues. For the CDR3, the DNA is TGTGCCAGCAGCAGTCAGGGGTTTACCGGGGAGCTGTTTTTT. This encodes CASSSQGFTGELFF.

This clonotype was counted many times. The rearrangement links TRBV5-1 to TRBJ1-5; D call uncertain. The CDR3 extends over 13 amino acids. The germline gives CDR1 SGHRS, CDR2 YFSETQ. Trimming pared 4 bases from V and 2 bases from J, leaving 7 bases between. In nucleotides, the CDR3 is TGCGCCAGCAGCCCCAATGGCAATCAGCCCCAGCATTTT. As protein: CASSPNGNQPQHF.

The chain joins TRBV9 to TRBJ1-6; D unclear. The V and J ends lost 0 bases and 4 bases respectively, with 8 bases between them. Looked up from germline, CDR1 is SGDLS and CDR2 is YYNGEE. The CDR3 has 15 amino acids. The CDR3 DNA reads TGTGCCAGCAGCGTAGATTGGGGTTATAATTCACCCCTCCACTTT. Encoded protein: CASSVDWGYNSPLHF.

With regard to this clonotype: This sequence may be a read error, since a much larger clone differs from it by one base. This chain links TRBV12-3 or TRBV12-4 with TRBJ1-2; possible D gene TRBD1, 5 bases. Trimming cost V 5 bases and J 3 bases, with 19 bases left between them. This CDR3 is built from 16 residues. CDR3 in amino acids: CASSNLQVRRDYGYTF. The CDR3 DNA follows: TGTGCCAGCAGTAATTTACAGGTCAGGAGGGACTATGGCTACACCTTC.

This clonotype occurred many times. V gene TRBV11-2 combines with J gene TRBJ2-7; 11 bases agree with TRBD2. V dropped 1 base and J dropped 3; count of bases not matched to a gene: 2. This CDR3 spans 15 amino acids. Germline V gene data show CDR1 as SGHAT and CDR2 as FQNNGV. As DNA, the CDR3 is TGTGCCAGCAGCTTAGGTACTAGCGGGAGCTACGAGCAGTACTTC. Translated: CASSLGTSGSYEQYF.

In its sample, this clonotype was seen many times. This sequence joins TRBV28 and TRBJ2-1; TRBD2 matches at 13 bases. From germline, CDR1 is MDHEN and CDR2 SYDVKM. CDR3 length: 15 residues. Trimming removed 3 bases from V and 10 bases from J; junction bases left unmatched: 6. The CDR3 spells CASSFGTSGKNEQFF. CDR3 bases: TGTGCCAGCAGTTTCGGGACTAGCGGGAAAAACGAGCAGTTCTTC.

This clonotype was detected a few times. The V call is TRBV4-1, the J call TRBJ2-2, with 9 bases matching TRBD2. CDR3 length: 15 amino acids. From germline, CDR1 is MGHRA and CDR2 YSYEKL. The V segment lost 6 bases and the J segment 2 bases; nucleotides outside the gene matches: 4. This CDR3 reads CASRRLAVNTGELFF. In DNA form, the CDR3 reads TGCGCCAGCAGACGACTAGCGGTTAACACCGGGGAGCTGTTTTTT.

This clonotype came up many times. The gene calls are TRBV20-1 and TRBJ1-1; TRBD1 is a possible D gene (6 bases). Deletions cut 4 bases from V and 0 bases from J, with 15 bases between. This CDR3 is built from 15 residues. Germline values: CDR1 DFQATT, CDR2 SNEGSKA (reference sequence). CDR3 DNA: TGCAGTGCTACCCTGAGACAGGCGATGAACACTGAAGCTTTCTTT. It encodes CSATLRQAMNTEAFF.